The clone carrying this TCR beta chain was recorded many times. Its antigen is not known. Ophthalmopathy cases scored 3 or more on the Clinical Activity Score and 4 or more on NOSPECS grade, with duration below 3 months. Fresh peripheral blood, roughly 9.6 ml, was the source of the PBMCs. There were TCR beta CDR3 regions amplified from RNA transcripts. The HTBI set primed first-round TCR CDR3 RT-PCR. MiXCR was run by TCRdb on the multiplex PCR reads, yielding one entry per CDR3 protein. The sample shows some 340,000 distinct CDR3 sequences, approximately 14% of them seen only once. These data come from a study of T cells in Graves' hyperthyroidism and ophthalmopathy. Study conclusions and caveats: By a 13 V-J model, ophthalmopathy was set apart from stable hyperthyroidism. Peripheral blood also featured most of the thyroid clonotypes expanded above 0.001.

Material for sequencing was blood. This clonotype was sampled from a woman aged 40 to 50 with Graves' ophthalmopathy.

CDR3 loop: CASSVLAMGEQYF. The CDR3 DNA is TGTGCCAGCAGTGTACTAGCAATGGGCGAGCAGTACTTC. The chain combines TRBV2 with TRBJ2-7, with D possibly being TRBD2 (6 bases). Germline V lookup: CDR1 SNHLY, CDR2 FYNNEI. The CDR3 runs to 13 residues. Trimming pared 4 bases from V and 6 bases from J, leaving 13 bases between.